This T cell receptor (beta chain) was retrieved from a study of T cells in Graves' hyperthyroidism and ophthalmopathy. General study points: Most clonotypes expanded in thyroid above 0.001 were likewise present in blood.

V gave up 2 bases and J gave up 2 bases; unmatched junction bases: 14. CDR3 length: 18 residues. CDR1 DFQATT and CDR2 SNEGSKA come from the germline V gene (reference sequence). RNA transcripts gave rise to amplified TCR beta CDR3 regions. First-round RT-PCR of the TCR CDR3 relied on the HTBI primer set. TCRdb used MiXCR to reprocess the multiplex PCR reads, holding one entry per CDR3 protein. The sample lists a few hundred thousand distinct CDR3 sequences, about 14% occurring once. As to this clonotype: The antigen is not known.

The chain links TRBV20-1 to TRBJ1-5; TRBD1 matches 8 bases. Sequencing was performed on blood. The sequence came from a woman aged 25 to 45 with Graves' ophthalmopathy. The CDR3 protein is CSARSSGTGIHGNQPQHF. The CDR3 nucleotides read TGCAGTGCTAGAAGCTCCGGGACAGGCATTCATGGCAATCAGCCCCAGCATTTT.